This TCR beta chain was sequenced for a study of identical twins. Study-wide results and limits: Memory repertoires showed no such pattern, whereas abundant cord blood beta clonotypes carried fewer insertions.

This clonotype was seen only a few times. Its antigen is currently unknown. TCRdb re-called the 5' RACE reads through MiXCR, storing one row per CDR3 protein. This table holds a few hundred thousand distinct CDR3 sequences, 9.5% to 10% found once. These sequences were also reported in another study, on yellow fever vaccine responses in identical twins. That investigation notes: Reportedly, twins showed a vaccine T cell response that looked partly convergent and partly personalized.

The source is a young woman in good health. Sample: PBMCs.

CDR3 sequence reads: CASSLGAPGATDTQYF. The CDR3 DNA is TGTGCCAGCAGCTTAGGGGCCCCGGGGGCCACAGATACGCAGTATTTT. The chain links TRBV5-4 to TRBJ2-3; D is tentatively TRBD1 or TRBD2 (6 bases each). This CDR3 contains 16 residues. The germline CDR1 and CDR2 sequences are SGHNT and YYREEE (reference sequence). V was clipped by 2 bases and J by 2 bases, with 15 bases between them.